This TCR beta chain was documented in a study of blood T cell repertoires in COVID-19. The overall study: Acute-phase and convalescent COVID-19 samples originated in the United States, Italy and Spain. PBMCs, B-cell-depleted T cells, or T cells provided the cDNA or gDNA that made up the material.

In the original workflow: From reference gene primer amplification, estimates of nucleated cell counts were derived. TCRdb's copy holds only in-frame clones and misses some; the assay was immunoSEQ multiplex PCR. V and J calls and clone size come straight from that table; D and trimming were deduced from the DNA. The sample consists of about 240,000 clones, around 83% of them appearing once. Germline loops: CDR1 SGHTA, CDR2 FQGNSA. Trimming removed 1 base at V and 4 bases at J, with 11 bases between. CDR3 length: 15 residues. J is TRBJ1-5 and V is TRBV7-2; D is unclear. Input material: peripheral blood. The receptor comes from a woman aged 55-70 years with active or convalescent COVID-19. The CDR3 region has the DNA TGTGCCAGCAGCTTAGACCCGGTCGGGAATCAGCCCCAGCATTTT. It yields the protein CASSLDPVGNQPQHF.